This T cell receptor beta chain originates from a study of cytomegalovirus exposure and HLA in healthy donors. Study as a whole: A preliminary data release comprised roughly 80 million unique TCRs obtained from HLA-typed donors.

Worth noting for this clone: One end of the junction fails to match germline, which may point to a read error.

Researchers ran the PCR with 60 Vbeta and 13 Jbeta primers. As originally analysed: In a later analysis, the count reached 80 million or so unique TCR beta chains, with approximately 11 million shared. Clones were read by immunoSEQ multiplex PCR, and TCRdb kept only the in-frame ones, dropping some. V and J calls and clone size are copied from that table; D and trimming were computed from the DNA. The sample consists of 150,000 or so clones, roughly 70% of them appearing once. The source is a young man in good health and CMV-seronegative. The sequenced sample was PBMCs.

CDR3 protein: CASSGMGGQPQNF. CDR3 in DNA: TGTGCCAGCAGTGGCATGGGGGGTCAGCCCCAGAATTTT. The chain employs TRBV2 and TRBJ1-5, with a tentative D call TRBD1 (5 bases). The CDR3 runs 13 residues. CDR1 SNHLY and CDR2 FYNNEI come from the germline V gene.